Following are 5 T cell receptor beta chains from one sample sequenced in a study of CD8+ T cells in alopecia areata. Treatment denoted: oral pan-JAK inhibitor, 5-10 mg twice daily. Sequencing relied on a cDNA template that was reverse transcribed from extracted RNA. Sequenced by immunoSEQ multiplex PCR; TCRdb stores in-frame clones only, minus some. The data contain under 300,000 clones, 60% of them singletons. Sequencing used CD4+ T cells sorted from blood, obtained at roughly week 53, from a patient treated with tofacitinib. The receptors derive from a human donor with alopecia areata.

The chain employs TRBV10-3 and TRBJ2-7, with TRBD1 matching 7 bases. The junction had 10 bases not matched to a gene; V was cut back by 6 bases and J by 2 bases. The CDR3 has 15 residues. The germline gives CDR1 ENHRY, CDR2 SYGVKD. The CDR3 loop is CAIRMDRDSTYEQYF. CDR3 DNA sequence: TGTGCCATCAGAATGGACCGGGACAGCACCTACGAGCAGTACTTC.

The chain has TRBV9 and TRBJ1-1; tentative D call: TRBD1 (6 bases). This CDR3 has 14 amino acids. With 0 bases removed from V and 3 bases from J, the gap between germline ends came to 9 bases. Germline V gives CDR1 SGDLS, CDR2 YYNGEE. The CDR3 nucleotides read TGTGCCAGCAGCGTAGAACCAGGGGACACTGAAGCTTTCTTT. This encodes CASSVEPGDTEAFF. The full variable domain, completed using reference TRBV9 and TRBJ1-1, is DSGVTQTPKHLITATGQRVTLRCSPRSGDLSVYWYQQSLDQGLQFLIQYYNGEERAKGNILERFSAQQFPDLHSELNLSSLELGDSALYFCASSVEPGDTEAFFGQGTRLTVV.

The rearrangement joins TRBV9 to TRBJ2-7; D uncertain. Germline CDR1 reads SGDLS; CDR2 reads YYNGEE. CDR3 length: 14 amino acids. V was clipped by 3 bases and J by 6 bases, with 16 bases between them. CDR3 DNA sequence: TGTGCCAGCAGCGGGGCCTCGACCCTAGGCGAGCAGTACTTC. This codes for CASSGASTLGEQYF.

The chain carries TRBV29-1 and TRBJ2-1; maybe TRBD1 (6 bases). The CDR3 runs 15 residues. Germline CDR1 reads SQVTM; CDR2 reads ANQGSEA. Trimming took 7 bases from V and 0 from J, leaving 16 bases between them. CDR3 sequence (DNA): TGCAGCGCCTATGGCAAGGGGGACTCCTACAATGAGCAGTTCTTC. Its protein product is CSAYGKGDSYNEQFF.

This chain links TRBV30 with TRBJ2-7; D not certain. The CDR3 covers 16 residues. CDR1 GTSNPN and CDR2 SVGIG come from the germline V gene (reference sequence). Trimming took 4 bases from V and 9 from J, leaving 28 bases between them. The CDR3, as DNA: TGTGCCTGGAAACGATTCGGTAAACTTAACCAACCTGGGCAGTACTTC. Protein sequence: CAWKRFGKLNQPGQYF.